These T cell receptor beta chains were read from a single sample in a study of molecular identifiers for immune sequencing clone quantification. TCRdb used MiXCR to reprocess the PCR reads, holding one entry per CDR3 protein. This table holds over 300,000 distinct CDR3 sequences, 24% found once. Sequenced sample: naive CD8+ T cells from blood, with Jurkat cell RNA spiked in. The receptors come from a human donor in good health. Some libraries in this study had Jurkat cell RNA spiked in. Each CDR3 is given with its conserved first and last residue. The D gene is left open where the match is weak. Only some rows state a clone size, as once, few, many or a class for expanded clones.

TGTGCCAGCAGCCCCCGGGACACCTCGTACGAGCAGTACTTC	CASSPRDTSYEQYF	TRBV4-2	TRBJ2-7	NA	many
TGTGCCAGCAGTTTCGGGATTTCCACAGATACGCAGTATTTT	CASSFGISTDTQYF	TRBV12-3/TRBV12-4	TRBJ2-3	NA	few
TGTGCCAGCAGCCAACCGGGACAGGGGGCCTACGCGCAGTACTTC	CASSQPGQGAYAQYF	TRBV6-2/TRBV6-3	TRBJ2-7	TRBD1	NA
TGTGCCTGCCCCAATACCCAGGGATCCGGGGAGCTGTTTTTT	CACPNTQGSGELFF	TRBV30	TRBJ2-2	NA	NA
TGTGCCAGCAGTCATGGCGGGGGGGCAAATGAGCAGTTCTTC	CASSHGGGANEQFF	TRBV6-5	TRBJ2-1	TRBD2	few
TGTGCCAGCAGCCAAGCCACTAGCGGGGGGTACGAGCAGTACTTC	CASSQATSGGYEQYF	TRBV14	TRBJ2-7	TRBD2	many
TGCGCCAGCAGCCCCGGTTTAGCGGACGAGCAGTACTTC	CASSPGLADEQYF	TRBV5-1	TRBJ2-7	NA	many
TGTGCCAGCAGCGTAGCCGGAGATCAGCCCCAGCATTTT	CASSVAGDQPQHF	TRBV9	TRBJ1-5	NA	many
TGTGCCAGTAGTATGAGGGGCGGGGAGCTGTTTTTT	CASSMRGGELFF	TRBV19	TRBJ2-2	NA	few
TGTGCCAGCAGAGTAGGGAGGTTTCGGACAGGGGGGGAAGATACGCAGTATTTT	CASRVGRFRTGGEDTQYF	TRBV7-8	TRBJ2-3	TRBD1	few
TGTGCCAGCACCAGAAATCTCTACGAGCAGTACTTC	CASTRNLYEQYF	TRBV2	TRBJ2-7	NA	NA
TGTGCCAGCAGCGGACCTACTGGGGGAGAGCAGTACTTC	CASSGPTGGEQYF	TRBV9	TRBJ2-7	NA	NA
TGTGCCAGCAGCCCGGGTTGGGGGGGGGCAGATACGCAGTATTTT	CASSPGWGGADTQYF	TRBV7-8	TRBJ2-3	TRBD2	NA